The text below deals with one TCR beta chain. This entry belongs to a study of long-term antiretroviral therapy in people with HIV. The CDR3 consists of 17 residues. V gave up 4 bases and J gave up 4 bases; unmatched junction bases: 14. Germline values: CDR1 SGDLS, CDR2 YYNGEE. Survey-level resolution applied to immunoSEQ assay v3.0. Profiling relied on immunoSEQ multiplex PCR, and the TCRdb table lists in-frame clones only, not all of them. The sample shows 14,000 or so clones, roughly 85% of them seen only once. This clonotype originated in a middle-aged woman with HIV. This sample comprised unsorted PBMCs, obtained 1.8 years before starting antiretroviral therapy. The chain joins TRBV9 to TRBJ1-1; 9 bases agree with TRBD1. The CDR3 bases are TGTGCCAGCAGCCCCTGGACAGGGGCCGATGGGGGCACTGAAGCTTTCTTT. Translation: CASSPWTGADGGTEAFF.